The 24 T cell receptor beta chains given below trace back to one sample, sequenced in a study of T-cell reconstitution after alpha-beta-depleted transplantation in children. Unique molecular identifiers were built into the TCRbeta library. Using its own MiXCR run on the PCR reads, TCRdb lists one record per CDR3 protein. The sample contains about 580,000 distinct CDR3 sequences, more than 20% of which appear only once. Source: PBMCs, mostly from graft donor cells, taken 360 days after TCRalphabeta/CD19-depleted stem cell transplant. Receptors were obtained from a boy younger than two who had a stem cell transplant for acute myeloid leukemia, so the T cells may come from the graft donor.

This clonotype was counted a few times. The rearrangement links TRBV12-3 or TRBV12-4 to TRBJ2-7, with TRBD1 matching 7 bases. The CDR3 covers 14 residues. J gave up 7 bases and V 2 bases, and 8 bases lay outside the gene matches. DNA for the CDR3: TGTGCCAGCAGTTTAAGGGACAGTAAGAAAGAGCAGTACTTC. This translates into CASSLRDSKKEQYF.

V and J are TRBV12-3 or TRBV12-4 and TRBJ1-1, with 9 bases that match TRBD1. There are 13 residues in the CDR3. V lost 6 bases to trimming and J lost 7 bases; unmatched junction nucleotides: 6. The CDR3 loop is CASRGQGRFEAFF. The CDR3 nucleotides are TGTGCCAGCAGGGGACAGGGACGTTTTGAAGCTTTCTTT.

The CDR3 reads CSVEDNERGGHYNEQFF. In DNA, the CDR3 is TGCAGCGTTGAAGATAATGAGCGGGGGGGGCACTACAATGAGCAGTTCTTC. V and J are TRBV29-1 and TRBJ2-1, with 10 bases aligning to TRBD2. The CDR3 is 17 amino acids. Losses at the gene ends were 0 bases for V and 3 bases for J; bases not matched to a gene: 8. CDR1 and CDR2 (germline): SQVTM, ANQGSEA.

The sample holds a few counts of this clonotype. The chain uses TRBV6-1 and TRBJ2-1; TRBD1 agrees at 9 bases. Trimming removed 6 bases from V and 0 bases from J; junction bases left unmatched: 0. Germline assignment: CDR1 MNHNS and CDR2 SASEGT. CDR3 size: 14 residues. CDR3 loop: CASRQGASYNEQFF. CDR3 nucleotides: TGTGCCAGCAGACAGGGGGCCTCCTACAATGAGCAGTTCTTC.

This clonotype was found many times. The chain joins TRBV12-3 or TRBV12-4 to TRBJ1-1, with 11 bases lining up with TRBD1. The trim removed 6 bases at V and 10 bases at J, leaving 13 bases unmatched. The CDR3 is made up of 15 amino acids. The CDR3 sequence is CASRDRGLISPGAFF. Written as DNA, the CDR3 is TGTGCCAGCAGGGACAGGGGGCTAATAAGCCCGGGAGCTTTCTTT.

The CDR3 loop is CASSPPVSADTQYF. CDR3 sequence (DNA): TGTGCCAGCAGTCCACCGGTCTCCGCAGATACGCAGTATTTT. The chain couples TRBV28 to TRBJ2-3; no clear D gene. Germline V lookup: CDR1 MDHEN, CDR2 SYDVKM. The ends were cut back, 5 bases at V and 4 bases at J, with 13 bases in the middle. This CDR3 has 14 amino acids.

The genes are TRBV7-9 and TRBJ1-1; TRBD1 might be the D (6 bases). Trimming took 4 bases from V and 5 from J, leaving 8 bases between them. CDR1 and CDR2 from the germline V gene are SEHNR and FQNEAQ (reference sequence). This CDR3 comprises 12 residues. The CDR3 DNA reads TGTGCCAGCAGCTCCGACAGGACTGAAGCTTTCTTT. Residues: CASSSDRTEAFF.

V usage is TRBV19 and J usage is TRBJ1-5; D unresolved. V lost 2 bases and J lost 5, with 4 bases in between. The germline V gene has CDR1 LNHDA and CDR2 SQIVND (reference sequence). The CDR3 is 12 amino acids. As DNA, the CDR3 is TGTGCCAGTAGTATACACGATCAGCCCCAGCATTTT. Translation: CASSIHDQPQHF. The variable domain in full, completed from reference TRBV19 and TRBJ1-5, reads DGGITQSPKYLFRKEGQNVTLSCEQNLNHDAMYWYRQDPGQGLRLIYYSQIVNDFQKGDIAEGYSVSREKKESFPLTVTSAQKNPTAFYLCASSIHDQPQHFGDGTRLSIL.

This clonotype was counted only a few times. The genes are TRBV7-9 and TRBJ1-1; 10 nucleotides agree with TRBD1. Germline V gives CDR1 SEHNR, CDR2 FQNEAQ (reference sequence). V lost 5 bases, J lost 0 bases, and 3 bases stayed unmatched. The CDR3 has 15 amino acids. The CDR3 coding sequence is TGTGCCAGCAGCCGACAGGGGGCCCTGAACACTGAAGCTTTCTTT. Translated: CASSRQGALNTEAFF.

The chain carries TRBV20-1 and TRBJ1-3; 7 bases line up with TRBD1. The germline V gene has CDR1 DFQATT and CDR2 SNEGSKA (reference sequence). The V segment lost 3 bases and the J segment 2 bases; nucleotides outside the gene matches: 4. The length of the CDR3 is 14 residues. For the CDR3, the DNA is TGCAGTGCTAGCTCAGGGACAGCTGGAAACACCATATATTTT. As protein: CSASSGTAGNTIYF.

This clonotype was recorded many times. This chain connects TRBV15 to TRBJ2-7; 14 bases fit TRBD2. From germline, CDR1 is LNHNV and CDR2 YYDKDF (reference sequence). V was clipped by 4 bases and J by 4 bases; unmatched bases: 3. This CDR3 spans 15 amino acids. The CDR3 spells CATSTGTSGGYEQYF. For the CDR3, the DNA is TGTGCCACCAGCACCGGGACTAGCGGGGGATACGAGCAGTACTTC.

This clonotype has a handful of counts. The chain links TRBV6-1 to TRBJ1-1; 9 positions match TRBD1. Trimming at V came to 9 bases and at J to 12 bases, leaving 17 bases not matched to a gene. Germline CDR1 MNHNS, CDR2 SASEGT. This CDR3 has 14 residues. CDR3 sequence (DNA): TGTGCCAGTAACCCACCGGGACAGGGTCGAATAACTTTCTTT. It yields the protein CASNPPGQGRITFF.

The V gene is TRBV7-2, the J gene TRBJ2-3; 16 bases line up with TRBD2. Looked up from germline, CDR1 is SGHTA and CDR2 is FQGNSA. J lost 5 bases, V lost 5 bases, and 7 bases had no gene match. This CDR3 is 17 amino acids long. CDR3 amino acids: CASSEPGLAGGIDTQYF. CDR3 coding DNA: TGTGCCAGCAGCGAACCGGGACTAGCGGGGGGGATAGATACGCAGTATTTT. The entire variable domain, with the rest obtained from reference TRBV7-2 and TRBJ2-3, is as follows: GAGVSQSPSNKVTEKGKDVELRCDPISGHTALYWYRQSLGQGLEFLIYFQGNSAPDKSGLPSDRFSAERTGGSVSTLTIQRTQQEDSAVYLCASSEPGLAGGIDTQYFGPGTRLTVL.

This chain connects TRBV3-1 to TRBJ2-7, with D uncertain. The CDR3 is 14 residues long. Germline CDR1 and CDR2: LGHDT and YNNKEL (reference sequence). The V end lost 1 base, the J end lost 2 bases, and 9 bases lay between the germline ends. The CDR3 DNA follows: TGTGCCAGCAGCCAAGGGAGCTCCCCCTACGAGCAGTACTTC. This codes for CASSQGSSPYEQYF.

A remark on this clonotype: This could be a read error, since a much larger clone is one nucleotide away. The CDR3 DNA follows: TGCTGTGCCGCACTCTTCGGACTTCACACCGGGGAGCTGTTTTTT. This translates into CCAALFGLHTGELFF. The gene calls are TRBV20-1 and TRBJ2-2; D might be TRBD2 (5 bases). Germline-derived CDR1 and CDR2 are DFQATT and SNEGSKA (reference sequence). The CDR3 is 15 amino acids.

This clonotype has at least ten counts. The J gene is TRBJ2-3, the V gene TRBV20-1, with TRBD2 matching 10 bases. Unmatched junction bases numbered 7, after V lost 5 bases and J lost 2 bases. CDR3 length: 15 residues. CDR1 is DFQATT and CDR2 is SNEGSKA in the germline V gene (reference sequence). Written as DNA, the CDR3 is TGCAGTGCTGACCACCTAGCGGGGGCCACAGATACGCAGTATTTT. Translated, it gives CSADHLAGATDTQYF.

This clonotype was detected ten times or more. The chain is built from TRBV11-2 and TRBJ2-1; 8 positions agree with TRBD2. The length of the CDR3 is 13 residues. J was trimmed by 10 bases and V by 5 bases; bases with no gene match: 7. Germline assignment: CDR1 SGHAT and CDR2 FQNNGV. CDR3 protein: CASSHRTSREQFF. The CDR3 bases are TGTGCCAGCAGCCACCGGACTAGCCGAGAGCAGTTCTTC.

This clonotype has ten or more counts. The J gene is TRBJ1-2, the V gene TRBV29-1; tentative D call: TRBD1 (6 bases). V was shortened by 7 bases and J by 7 bases, with 31 bases between the two germline ends. The V gene's germline CDR1 is SQVTM and CDR2 ANQGSEA. The CDR3 runs to 17 residues. The CDR3 DNA reads TGCAGCGCCCCAGACCCCAGACAGGCGATTACGTTTAGTGGCTACACCTTC. Translation: CSAPDPRQAITFSGYTF.

The rearrangement uses TRBV20-1 and TRBJ2-1; the match to TRBD1 covers 7 bases. Germline V gives CDR1 DFQATT, CDR2 SNEGSKA (reference sequence). The CDR3 covers 18 residues. With V trimmed by 1 base and J by 1 base, 13 bases remained unmatched. The CDR3 bases are TGCAGTGCTAGAGGCGGCTCGGGACAGCTAACTTCCTACAATGAGCAGTTCTTC. It codes for CSARGGSGQLTSYNEQFF.

A few counts support this clonotype. The rearrangement uses TRBV6-5 and TRBJ2-5; tentatively, D is TRBD1 or TRBD2 (5 bases each). Looked up from germline, CDR1 is MNHEY and CDR2 is SVGAGI. The CDR3 sequence is 15 residues long. Trimming took off 0 bases at V and 7 bases at J, with 15 bases between the two ends. CDR3 DNA sequence: TGTGCCAGCAGTTACTCGTCCGGGGCCACCGGGACCCAGTACTTC. This gives the protein CASSYSSGATGTQYF.

The chain carries TRBV20-1 and TRBJ2-3; 8 nucleotides match TRBD2. This CDR3 spans 15 amino acids. Germline V lookup: CDR1 DFQATT, CDR2 SNEGSKA (reference sequence). Trimming cost V 6 bases and J 3 bases; bases outside gene matches: 11. Here the CDR3 DNA reads TGCAGTGCCCCCTTCGGGGGGGCCGCGACAGATACGCAGTATTTT. As protein: CSAPFGGAATDTQYF.

This clonotype was counted a few times. The V and J genes are TRBV11-2 and TRBJ2-2; D call uncertain. Germline CDR1 and CDR2: SGHAT and FQNNGV. The V and J ends lost 1 base and 6 bases respectively, with 12 bases between them. The CDR3 totals 15 residues. In DNA form, the CDR3 reads TGTGCCAGCAGCTTAGGGGCCGTAGGTCCCGGGGAGCTGTTTTTT. Amino acids: CASSLGAVGPGELFF.

The rearrangement uses TRBV6-5 and TRBJ2-7; D is tentatively TRBD1 or TRBD2 (5 bases each). The length of the CDR3 is 11 residues. Trimming removed 8 bases from V and 4 bases from J, with 9 bases in between. CDR1 and CDR2 from the germline V gene are MNHEY and SVGAGI. CDR3 amino acids: CASRWGYEQYF. DNA for the CDR3: TGTGCCAGCCGATGGGGGTACGAGCAGTACTTC.

The CDR3 coding sequence is TGTGCCAGCATCCCACAGGGGAGGCCTGGGGCGGCCAACGTCCTGACTTTC. This translates into CASIPQGRPGAANVLTF. This chain connects TRBV28 to TRBJ2-6, with a tentative D call TRBD1 (7 bases). Between the trimmed V and J ends, which lost 7 bases and 6 bases, there was a span of 22 bases. The CDR3 is made up of 17 amino acids. Germline-derived CDR1 and CDR2 are MDHEN and SYDVKM. The complete variable domain, with remaining parts taken from reference TRBV28 and TRBJ2-6, reads DVKVTQSSRYLVKRTGEKVFLECVQDMDHENMFWYRQDPGLGLRLIYFSYDVKMKEKGDIPEGYSVSREKKERFSLILESASTNQTSMYLCASIPQGRPGAANVLTFGAGSRLTVL.